This note documents a single T cell receptor (beta chain) sequence. Its target is not known. This sample stems from a study of T cell responses to AZD1222 COVID-19 vaccine. The method was immunoSEQ multiplex PCR; TCRdb's version includes in-frame clones alone and lacks a portion of them. The table has 120,000 to 150,000 clones, roughly 92% seen once. V lost 2 bases to trimming and J lost 1 base, with 8 bases between them. This CDR3 is built from 15 residues. Looked up from germline, CDR1 is MNHEY and CDR2 is SVGEGT. Study-wide points: Across the whole spike, CD4 TCRs peaked at regions 160-218 and 743-854. Nearly half of spike-specific TCRs reportedly target variant regions that are unmutated in the B.1.351 and B.1.1.7 variants. Mostly white British, mostly female donors; authors suggested clonal diversity may be underestimated.

Researchers grouped second doses given at about 4 or about 12 weeks into one pool. This clonotype was obtained from an adult who received the AZD1222 COVID-19 vaccine. The source material was peripheral blood, sampled 28 days after the second AZD1222 dose. This chain uses TRBV6-2 or TRBV6-3 with TRBJ1-4, with unresolved D. CDR3 loop: CASSYHVLTNEKLFF. CDR3 bases: TGTGCCAGCAGTTACCACGTGCTAACTAATGAAAAACTGTTTTTT.